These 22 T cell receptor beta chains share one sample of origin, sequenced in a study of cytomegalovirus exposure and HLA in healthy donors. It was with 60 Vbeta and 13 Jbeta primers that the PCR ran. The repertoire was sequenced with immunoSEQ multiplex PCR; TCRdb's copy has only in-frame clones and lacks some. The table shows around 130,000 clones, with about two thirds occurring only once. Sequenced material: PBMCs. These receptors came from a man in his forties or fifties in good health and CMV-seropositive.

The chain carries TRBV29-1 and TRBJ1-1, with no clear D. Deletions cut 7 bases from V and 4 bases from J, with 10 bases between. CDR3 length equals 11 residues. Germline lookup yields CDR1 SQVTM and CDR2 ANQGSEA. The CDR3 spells CSDSVGTEAFF. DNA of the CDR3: TGCAGCGATAGTGTTGGCACTGAAGCTTTCTTT.

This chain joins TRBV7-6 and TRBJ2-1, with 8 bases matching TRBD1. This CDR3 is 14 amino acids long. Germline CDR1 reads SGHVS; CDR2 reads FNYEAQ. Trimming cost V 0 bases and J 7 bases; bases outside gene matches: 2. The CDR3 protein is CASSLARQGNEQFF. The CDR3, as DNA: TGTGCCAGCAGCTTAGCACGACAGGGGAATGAGCAGTTCTTC. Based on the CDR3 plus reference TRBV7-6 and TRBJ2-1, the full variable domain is GAGVSQSPRYKVTKRGQDVALRCDPISGHVSLYWYRQALGQGPEFLTYFNYEAQQDKSGLPNDRFSAERPEGSISTLTIQRTEQRDSAMYRCASSLARQGNEQFFGPGTRLTVL.

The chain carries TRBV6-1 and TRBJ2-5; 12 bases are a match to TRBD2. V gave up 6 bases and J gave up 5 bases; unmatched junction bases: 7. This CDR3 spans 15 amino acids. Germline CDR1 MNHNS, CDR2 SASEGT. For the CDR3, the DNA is TGTGCCAGCAGCGATCTAGCGGGGGGGCGGGAGACCCAGTACTTC. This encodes CASSDLAGGRETQYF.

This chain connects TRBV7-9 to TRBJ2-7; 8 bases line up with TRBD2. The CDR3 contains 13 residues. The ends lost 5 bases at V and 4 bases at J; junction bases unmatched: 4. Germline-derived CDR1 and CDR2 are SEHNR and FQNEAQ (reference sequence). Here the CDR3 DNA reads TGTGCCAGCAGCCGGGGGGGGTTATACGAGCAGTACTTC. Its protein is CASSRGGLYEQYF.

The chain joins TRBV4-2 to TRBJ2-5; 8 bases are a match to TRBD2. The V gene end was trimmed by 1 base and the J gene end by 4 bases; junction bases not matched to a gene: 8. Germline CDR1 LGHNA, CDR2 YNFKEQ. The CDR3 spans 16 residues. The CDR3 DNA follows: TGTGCCAGCAGCCAAGGGATTAGCGGGGAGGGAGAGACCCAGTACTTC. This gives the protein CASSQGISGEGETQYF.

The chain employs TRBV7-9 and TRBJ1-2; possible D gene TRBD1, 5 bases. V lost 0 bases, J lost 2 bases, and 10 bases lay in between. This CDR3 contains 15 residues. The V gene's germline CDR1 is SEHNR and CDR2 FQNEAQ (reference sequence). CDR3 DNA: TGTGCCAGCAGCTTAGCGACAGCAGTGAACTATGGCTACACCTTC. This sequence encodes CASSLATAVNYGYTF.

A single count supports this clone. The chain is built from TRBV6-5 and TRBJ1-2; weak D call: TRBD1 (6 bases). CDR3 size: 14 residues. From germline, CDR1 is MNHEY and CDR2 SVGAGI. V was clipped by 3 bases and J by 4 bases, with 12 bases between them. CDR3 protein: CASSYQGRGYGYTF. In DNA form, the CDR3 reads TGTGCCAGCAGTTATCAGGGGCGAGGCTATGGCTACACCTTC.

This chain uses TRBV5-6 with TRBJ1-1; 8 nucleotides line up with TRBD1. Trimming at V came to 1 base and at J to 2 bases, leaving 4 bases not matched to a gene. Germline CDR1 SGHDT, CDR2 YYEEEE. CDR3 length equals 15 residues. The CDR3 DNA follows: TGTGCCAGCAGCTTGTCCGGGACAGGAAACACTGAAGCTTTCTTT. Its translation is CASSLSGTGNTEAFF.

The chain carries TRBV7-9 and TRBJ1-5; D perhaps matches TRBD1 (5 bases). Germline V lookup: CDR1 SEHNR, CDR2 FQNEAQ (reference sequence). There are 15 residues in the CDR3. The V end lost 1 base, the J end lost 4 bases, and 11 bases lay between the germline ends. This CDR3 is CASSLVGGDNQPQHF. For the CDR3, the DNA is TGTGCCAGCAGCTTAGTGGGGGGGGATAATCAGCCCCAGCATTTT.

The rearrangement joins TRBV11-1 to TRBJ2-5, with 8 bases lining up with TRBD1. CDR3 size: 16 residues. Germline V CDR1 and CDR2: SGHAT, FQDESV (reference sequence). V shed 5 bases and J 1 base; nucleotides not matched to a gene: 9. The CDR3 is CASSHGQGTSQETQYF. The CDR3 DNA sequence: TGTGCCAGCAGCCACGGACAGGGTACGTCCCAAGAGACCCAGTACTTC.

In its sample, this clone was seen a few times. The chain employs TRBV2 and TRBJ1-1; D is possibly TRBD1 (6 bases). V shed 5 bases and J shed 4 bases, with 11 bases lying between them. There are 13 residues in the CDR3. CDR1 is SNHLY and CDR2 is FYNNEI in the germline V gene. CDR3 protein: CASSTRQVTEAFF. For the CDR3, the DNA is TGTGCCAGCAGTACCCGACAGGTCACTGAAGCTTTCTTT.

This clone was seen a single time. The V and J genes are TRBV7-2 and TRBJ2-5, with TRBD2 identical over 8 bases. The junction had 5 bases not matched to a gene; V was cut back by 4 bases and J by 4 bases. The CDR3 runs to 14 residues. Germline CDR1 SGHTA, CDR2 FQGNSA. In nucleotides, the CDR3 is TGTGCCAGCAGCTCAGCGGGGGCGCTAGAGACCCAGTACTTC. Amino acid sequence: CASSSAGALETQYF.

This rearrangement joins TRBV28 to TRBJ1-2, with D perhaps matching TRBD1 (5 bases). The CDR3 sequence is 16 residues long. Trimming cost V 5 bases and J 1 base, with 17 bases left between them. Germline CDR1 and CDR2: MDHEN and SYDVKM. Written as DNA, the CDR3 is TGTGCCAGCAGTCCGGGGGGGATATTTAGTAACTATGGCTACACCTTC. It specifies CASSPGGIFSNYGYTF.

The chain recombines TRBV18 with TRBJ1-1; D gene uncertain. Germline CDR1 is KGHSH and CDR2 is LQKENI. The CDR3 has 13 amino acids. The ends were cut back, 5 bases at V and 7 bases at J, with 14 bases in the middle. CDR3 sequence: CASSIREADEAFF. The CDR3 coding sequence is TGTGCCAGCTCAATTCGGGAAGCCGATGAAGCTTTCTTT.

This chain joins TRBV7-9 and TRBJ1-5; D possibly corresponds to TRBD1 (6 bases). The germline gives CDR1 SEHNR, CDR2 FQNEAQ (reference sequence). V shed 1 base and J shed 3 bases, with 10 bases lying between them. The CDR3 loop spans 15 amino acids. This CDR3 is CASSLEAGANQPQHF. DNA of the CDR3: TGTGCCAGCAGCTTAGAGGCAGGGGCCAATCAGCCCCAGCATTTT.

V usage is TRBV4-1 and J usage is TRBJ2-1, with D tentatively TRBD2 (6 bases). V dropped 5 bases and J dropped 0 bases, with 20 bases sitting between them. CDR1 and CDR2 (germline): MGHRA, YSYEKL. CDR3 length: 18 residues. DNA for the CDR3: TGCGCCAGCAGCATTACACCGGGACTTACAAGCTCCTACAATGAGCAGTTCTTC. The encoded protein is CASSITPGLTSSYNEQFF.

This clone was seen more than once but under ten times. The CDR3 DNA follows: TGTGCCAGCAGTAAAAACAGGGACCCCTACGAGCAGTACTTC. This translates into CASSKNRDPYEQYF. The chain recombines TRBV6-5 with TRBJ2-7; weak D call: TRBD1 (6 bases). Between the trimmed V and J ends, which lost 5 bases and 2 bases, there was a span of 13 bases. The CDR3 consists of 14 residues. Germline assignment: CDR1 MNHEY and CDR2 SVGAGI.

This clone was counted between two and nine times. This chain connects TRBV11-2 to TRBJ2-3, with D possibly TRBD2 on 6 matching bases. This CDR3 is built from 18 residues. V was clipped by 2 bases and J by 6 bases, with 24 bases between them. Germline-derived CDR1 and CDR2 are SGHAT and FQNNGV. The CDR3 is CASSLSLGPTARGDTQYF. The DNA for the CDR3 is TGTGCCAGCAGCTTAAGTCTCGGGCCGACAGCCCGGGGGGATACGCAGTATTTT.

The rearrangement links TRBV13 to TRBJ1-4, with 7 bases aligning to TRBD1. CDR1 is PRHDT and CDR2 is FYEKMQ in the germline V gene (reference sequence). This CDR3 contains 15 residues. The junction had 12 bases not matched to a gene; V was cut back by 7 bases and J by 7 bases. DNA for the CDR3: TGTGCCAGCACCCGATCAGACAGGGATGGTGAAAAACTGTTTTTT. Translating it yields CASTRSDRDGEKLFF.

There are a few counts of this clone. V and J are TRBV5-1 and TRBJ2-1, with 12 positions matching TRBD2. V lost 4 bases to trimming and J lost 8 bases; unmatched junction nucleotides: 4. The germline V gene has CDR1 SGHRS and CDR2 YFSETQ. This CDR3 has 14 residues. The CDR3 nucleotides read TGCGCCAGCAGCAGACTAGCGGGAGAGGATGAGCAGTTCTTC. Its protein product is CASSRLAGEDEQFF.

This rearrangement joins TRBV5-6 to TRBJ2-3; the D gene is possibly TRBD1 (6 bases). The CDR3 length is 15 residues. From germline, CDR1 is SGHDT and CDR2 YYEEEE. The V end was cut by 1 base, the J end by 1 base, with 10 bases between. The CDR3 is CASSLSGGGTDTQYF. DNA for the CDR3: TGTGCCAGCAGCTTGAGTGGGGGCGGCACAGATACGCAGTATTTT.

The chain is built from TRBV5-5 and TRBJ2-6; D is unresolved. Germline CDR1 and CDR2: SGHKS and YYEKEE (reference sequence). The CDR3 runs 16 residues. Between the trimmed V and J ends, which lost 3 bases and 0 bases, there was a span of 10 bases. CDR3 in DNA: TGTGCCAGCAGCTCACAGTGGTCCTCTGGGGCCAACGTCCTGACTTTC. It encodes CASSSQWSSGANVLTF.